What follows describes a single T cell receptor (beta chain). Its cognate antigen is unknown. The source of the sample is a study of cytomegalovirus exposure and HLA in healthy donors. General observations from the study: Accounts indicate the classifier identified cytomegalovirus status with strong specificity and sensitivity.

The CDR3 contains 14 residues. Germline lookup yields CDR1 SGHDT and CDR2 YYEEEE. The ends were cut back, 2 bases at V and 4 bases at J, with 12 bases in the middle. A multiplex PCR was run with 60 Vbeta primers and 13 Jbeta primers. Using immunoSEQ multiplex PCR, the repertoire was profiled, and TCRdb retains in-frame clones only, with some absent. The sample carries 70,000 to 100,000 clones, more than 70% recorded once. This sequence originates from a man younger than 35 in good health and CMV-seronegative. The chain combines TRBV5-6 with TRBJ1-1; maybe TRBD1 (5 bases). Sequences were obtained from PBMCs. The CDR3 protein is CASSFEPGITEAFF. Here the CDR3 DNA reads TGTGCCAGCAGCTTCGAGCCAGGGATCACTGAAGCTTTCTTT.